One sample yielded the 15 T cell receptor beta chains listed below, sequenced in a study of blood T cells in healthy people across ages. Then a second PCR, running about 7 to 11 cycles, was carried out with a sample-barcoded 5' primer and a J-beta primer mix. TCRdb re-called the 5' RACE reads with MiXCR, one entry per CDR3 protein. Here the sample spans over 600,000 distinct CDR3 sequences, about half being singletons. Source material: blood. All receptors come from an elderly man in good health.

J is TRBJ2-1 and V is TRBV7-2; 10 positions agree with TRBD2. CDR3 length: 16 amino acids. V dropped 4 bases and J dropped 2; count of bases not matched to a gene: 5. Germline loops: CDR1 SGHTA, CDR2 FQGNSA. CDR3 sequence (DNA): TGTGCCAGCAGCTCCTCCGGGACTAGCGCCTACAATGAGCAGTTCTTC. Translated, it gives CASSSSGTSAYNEQFF.

This clonotype came up a few times. This sequence joins TRBV20-1 and TRBJ1-4, with 10 bases that match TRBD1. The CDR3 consists of 15 residues. V gave up 3 bases and J gave up 6 bases; unmatched junction bases: 7. Per germline, CDR1 DFQATT and CDR2 SNEGSKA (reference sequence). CDR3 DNA: TGCAGTGCTAGTTCCCCGGGACAGGGGCATGAAAAACTGTTTTTT. This gives the protein CSASSPGQGHEKLFF.

This clonotype was recorded a few times. The chain employs TRBV20-1 and TRBJ2-1, with 7 bases matching TRBD2. This CDR3 comprises 14 residues. The trim removed 7 bases at V and 8 bases at J, leaving 14 bases unmatched. Germline loops: CDR1 DFQATT, CDR2 SNEGSKA (reference sequence). The CDR3 protein is CSVLGRAGTDEQFF. CDR3 nucleotides: TGCAGTGTACTGGGACGAGCGGGAACGGATGAGCAGTTCTTC.

This clonotype was found a few times. The chain has TRBV20-1 and TRBJ1-2; D may be TRBD1 (6 bases). This CDR3 has 14 residues. Trimming removed 4 bases from V and 3 bases from J, with 15 bases in between. Germline V lookup: CDR1 DFQATT, CDR2 SNEGSKA (reference sequence). The CDR3 sequence: CSAKPGAGHYGYTF. CDR3 nucleotide sequence: TGCAGTGCTAAACCAGGGGCGGGCCACTATGGCTACACCTTC.

This clonotype was found once. This chain links TRBV10-3 with TRBJ2-3, with TRBD2 identical over 11 bases. The CDR3 has 16 residues. V lost 6 bases and J lost 4; bases outside the gene matches: 9. Germline lookup yields CDR1 ENHRY and CDR2 SYGVKD. CDR3 bases: TGTGCCATCAGCCCGGGACTAGCGGAGGGGGCAGATACGCAGTATTTT. Residues: CAISPGLAEGADTQYF.

This clonotype has ten or more counts. The chain's CDR3 is CAISVGVAGNNEQFF. In DNA form, the CDR3 reads TGTGCCATCAGCGTCGGGGTAGCGGGAAACAATGAGCAGTTCTTC. The V call is TRBV10-3, the J call TRBJ2-1; 8 positions match TRBD2. CDR1 and CDR2 from the germline V gene are ENHRY and SYGVKD. This CDR3 is built from 15 residues. The J segment lost 5 bases and the V segment lost 6 bases, leaving 9 bases of the junction unmatched.

The genes are TRBV28 and TRBJ2-7; D remains unclear. The CDR3 spans 16 residues. Germline CDR1 reads MDHEN; CDR2 reads SYDVKM. Trimming stripped 3 bases from V and 7 bases from J, with 22 bases between. CDR3 sequence reads: CASSFDVTYLPPEQYF. Written as DNA, the CDR3 is TGTGCCAGCAGTTTCGACGTTACCTACCTACCGCCGGAGCAGTACTTC.

This chain connects TRBV30 to TRBJ1-6; TRBD1 matches 8 bases. The V gene end was trimmed by 0 bases and the J gene end by 8 bases; junction bases not matched to a gene: 3. The CDR3 contains 14 residues. Germline-derived CDR1 and CDR2 are GTSNPN and SVGIG (reference sequence). The CDR3 here is CAWSVGTGYSPLHF. The CDR3, as DNA: TGTGCCTGGAGTGTGGGGACAGGTTATTCACCCCTCCACTTT.

The chain employs TRBV28 and TRBJ1-2; TRBD1 matches at 7 bases. The CDR3 loop spans 17 amino acids. In germline, CDR1 is MDHEN, CDR2 SYDVKM. J gave up 4 bases and V 6 bases, and 17 bases lay outside the gene matches. CDR3 loop: CASSTHKDRELGYGYTF. CDR3 sequence (DNA): TGTGCCAGCAGCACACACAAAGACAGGGAGTTAGGCTATGGCTACACCTTC.

The chain uses TRBV7-8 and TRBJ2-7, with D possibly called TRBD1 or TRBD2 (5 bases each). CDR1 and CDR2 (germline): SGHVS, FQNEAQ. The CDR3 is 17 residues long. Trimming removed 2 bases at V and 8 bases at J, with 25 bases between. The CDR3: CASSLKPWGSNSNQQYF. The CDR3 coding sequence is TGTGCCAGCAGCTTAAAACCGTGGGGGAGTAATAGCAATCAGCAGTACTTC.

V usage is TRBV20-1 and J usage is TRBJ2-7; tentatively, D is TRBD1 (5 bases). This CDR3 has 17 amino acids. The germline V and J ends were trimmed by 0 bases and 2 bases, with 20 bases remaining between them. CDR1 and CDR2 from the germline V gene are DFQATT and SNEGSKA (reference sequence). CDR3 DNA: TGCAGTGCTAGAGATCAAATGGGCACAGGTGCTCCCTACGAGCAGTACTTC. This sequence encodes CSARDQMGTGAPYEQYF.

The rearrangement links TRBV20-1 to TRBJ2-4, with TRBD1 matching 11 bases. CDR3 length: 17 amino acids. The V gene's germline CDR1 is DFQATT and CDR2 SNEGSKA (reference sequence). Trimming removed 6 bases from V and 1 base from J; junction bases left unmatched: 11. The CDR3 here is CSAADRGLGRAKNIQYF. The CDR3 region has the DNA TGCAGTGCCGCGGACAGGGGGCTTGGGAGGGCCAAAAACATTCAGTACTTC.

V is TRBV3-1 and J is TRBJ2-1, with TRBD2 identical over 9 bases. With the DNA end fitting TRBJ2-7 better, the J assignment may be wrong. CDR1 is LGHDT, CDR2 YNNKEL, per germline (reference sequence). The length of the CDR3 is 15 residues. The CDR3: CASSPLAGAYNEQYF. In DNA form, the CDR3 reads TGTGCCAGCAGCCCTTTAGCGGGAGCCTACAATGAGCAGTACTTC.

The chain couples TRBV12-3 or TRBV12-4 to TRBJ2-2; 7 bases align to TRBD2. The CDR3 totals 16 residues. Trimming removed 4 bases from V and 6 bases from J; junction bases left unmatched: 11. The CDR3 nucleotides are TGTGCCAGCAGTTCTAACAGACTAGCAGTAGCCGGGGAGCTGTTTTTT. This codes for CASSSNRLAVAGELFF.

The J gene is TRBJ1-1, the V gene TRBV4-3, with TRBD1 identical over 8 bases. CDR3 length equals 14 residues. Germline V gene sequence: CDR1 LGHNA, CDR2 YSLEER. J gave up 4 bases and V 3 bases, and 4 bases lay outside the gene matches. In DNA, the CDR3 is TGCGCCAGCAGCCACCGACAGGGGCGCACTGAAGCTTTCTTT. Translating it yields CASSHRQGRTEAFF.